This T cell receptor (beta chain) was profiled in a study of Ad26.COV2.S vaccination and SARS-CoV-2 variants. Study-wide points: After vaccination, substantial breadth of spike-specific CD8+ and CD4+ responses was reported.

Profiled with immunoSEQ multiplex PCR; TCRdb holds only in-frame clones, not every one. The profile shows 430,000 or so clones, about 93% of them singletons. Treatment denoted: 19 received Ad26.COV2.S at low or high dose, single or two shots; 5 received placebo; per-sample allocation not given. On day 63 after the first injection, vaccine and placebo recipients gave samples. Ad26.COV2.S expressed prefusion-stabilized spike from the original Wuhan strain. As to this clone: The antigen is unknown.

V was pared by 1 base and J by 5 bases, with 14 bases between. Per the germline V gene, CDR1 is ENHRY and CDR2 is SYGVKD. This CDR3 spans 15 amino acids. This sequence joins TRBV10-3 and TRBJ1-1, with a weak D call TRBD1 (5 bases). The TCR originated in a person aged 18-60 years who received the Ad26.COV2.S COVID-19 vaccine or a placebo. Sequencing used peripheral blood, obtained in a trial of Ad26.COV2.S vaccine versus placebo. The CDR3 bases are TGTGCCATCAGTGAGTTATGGGCAGGGCGTACTGAAGCTTTCTTT. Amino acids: CAISELWAGRTEAFF.